Below, 19 T cell receptor beta chains from the same sample are listed, as sequenced in a study of blood T cell repertoires in COVID-19. The repertoire was sequenced with immunoSEQ multiplex PCR; TCRdb's copy has only in-frame clones and lacks some. The table lists tens of thousands of clones, roughly nine tenths of them singletons, with less than 1.5% in the top ten. The sample was peripheral blood. The receptor set was obtained from a man aged 60 to 75 with acute or convalescent COVID-19.

The J gene is TRBJ1-5, the V gene TRBV2, with TRBD1 as a possible D gene (5 bases). CDR3 length: 14 residues. Germline CDR1 SNHLY, CDR2 FYNNEI. V lost 4 bases and J lost 6, with 13 bases in between. The CDR3 DNA sequence: TGTGCCAGCAGTGGACAGTTAGCAGCTCAGCCCCAGCATTTT. This codes for CASSGQLAAQPQHF.

V gene TRBV11-2 combines with J gene TRBJ1-1; no definite D call. CDR1 and CDR2 (germline): SGHAT, FQNNGV. CDR3 size: 12 residues. Trimming left V 2 bases short and J 7 bases short, with 8 bases between. As DNA, the CDR3 is TGTGCCAGCAGCTTATTGGGCAGTGAAGCTTTCTTT. It translates to CASSLLGSEAFF.

This rearrangement joins TRBV27 to TRBJ2-1; D unresolved. The CDR3 extends over 11 amino acids. Germline V gives CDR1 MNHEY, CDR2 SMNVEV (reference sequence). V dropped 5 bases and J dropped 14 bases, with 13 bases sitting between them. CDR3 DNA sequence: TGTGCCAGCAGTCCCCTAGTCGTGGAGTTCTTC. Its protein product is CASSPLVVEFF.

The V gene is TRBV5-1, the J gene TRBJ2-7, with D perhaps matching TRBD2 (5 bases). V was shortened by 1 base and J by 3 bases, with 14 bases between the two germline ends. Germline CDR1 reads SGHRS; CDR2 reads YFSETQ. The CDR3 consists of 15 residues. The DNA for the CDR3 is TGCGCCAGCAGCTTGTCGCCAGGAGGCGGCTACGAGCAGTACTTC. This gives the protein CASSLSPGGGYEQYF.

V is TRBV27 and J is TRBJ1-5, with TRBD1 matching 7 bases. This CDR3 region has 14 residues. The ends lost 2 bases at V and 9 bases at J; junction bases unmatched: 7. Germline-derived CDR1 and CDR2 are MNHEY and SMNVEV (reference sequence). DNA for the CDR3: TGTGCCAGCAGTTTACTCACAGGGGTCCGGCCCCAGCATTTT. Its protein is CASSLLTGVRPQHF.

This rearrangement joins TRBV7-7 to TRBJ2-7, with TRBD2 matching over 9 bases. V was pared by 0 bases and J by 2 bases, with 2 bases of the junction left unmatched. The germline gives CDR1 SSHAT, CDR2 FNYEAQ (reference sequence). There are 15 residues in the CDR3. The CDR3 is CASSLAAGGPYEQYF. The CDR3 DNA sequence: TGTGCCAGCAGCTTAGCAGCGGGGGGCCCCTACGAGCAGTACTTC.

The V and J genes are TRBV5-1 and TRBJ2-7, with a weak D call TRBD1 (6 bases). This CDR3 comprises 15 residues. V lost 4 bases, J lost 2 bases, and 16 bases lay in between. CDR1 SGHRS and CDR2 YFSETQ come from the germline V gene. CDR3 residues: CASSLGGMITYEQYF. CDR3 bases: TGCGCCAGCAGCCTTGGGGGCATGATTACCTACGAGCAGTACTTC.

This rearrangement joins TRBV18 to TRBJ2-1; 7 nucleotides line up with TRBD1. The CDR3 is 15 amino acids. Germline-derived CDR1 and CDR2 are KGHSH and LQKENI. The V and J ends lost 3 bases and 4 bases, in that order; junction bases with no gene match: 6. In DNA, the CDR3 is TGTGCCAGCTCACCCCCGGACAGGCCTTACAATGAGCAGTTCTTC. This sequence encodes CASSPPDRPYNEQFF.

The chain has TRBV3-1 (or the pseudogene TRBV3-2) and TRBJ1-1; D not certain. Trimming removed 5 bases from V and 3 bases from J, with 10 bases in between. This CDR3 is 13 amino acids long. Germline values: CDR1 LGHDT, CDR2 YNNKEL (reference sequence). CDR3 sequence (DNA): TGTGCCAGCAGCGGCTACCGGGACACTGAAGCTTTCTTT. Translation: CASSGYRDTEAFF.

CDR3 DNA sequence: TGCGCCAGCAGCCCACCCTCAGGGGGGCCTGAAGCTTTCTTT. The encoded protein is CASSPPSGGPEAFF. The chain recombines TRBV4-1 with TRBJ1-1; 7 bases are a match to TRBD1. Trimming at V came to 4 bases and at J to 6 bases, leaving 8 bases not matched to a gene. The germline CDR1 and CDR2 sequences are MGHRA and YSYEKL. The CDR3 is 14 residues long.

The V and J genes are TRBV5-1 and TRBJ2-7; 7 bases agree with TRBD1. CDR3 length: 13 amino acids. In germline, CDR1 is SGHRS, CDR2 YFSETQ. V lost 4 bases to trimming and J lost 2 bases; unmatched junction nucleotides: 3. CDR3 bases: TGCGCCAGCAGCGGACAGGAGGCCTACGAGCAGTACTTC. It yields the protein CASSGQEAYEQYF.

J is TRBJ2-7 and V is TRBV29-1; tentative D call: TRBD2 (5 bases). Per germline, CDR1 SQVTM and CDR2 ANQGSEA. This CDR3 is 15 amino acids long. Trimming removed 3 bases at V and 6 bases at J, with 21 bases between. This CDR3 is CSVDTPGVLEGEQYF. The CDR3 coding sequence is TGCAGCGTTGATACCCCCGGAGTTCTCGAGGGCGAGCAGTACTTC.

In this sample, this clone turned up once. V and J are TRBV5-1 and TRBJ2-3; D not resolved. Germline CDR1 is SGHRS and CDR2 is YFSETQ. Trimming cost V 0 bases and J 0 bases, with 8 bases left between them. This CDR3 region has 15 residues. The chain's CDR3 is CASSLGMTSTDTQYF. The CDR3 DNA is TGCGCCAGCAGCTTGGGGATGACAAGCACAGATACGCAGTATTTT.

The rearrangement links TRBV6-5 to TRBJ1-6; 8 nucleotides agree with TRBD1. This CDR3 comprises 13 residues. Germline assignment: CDR1 MNHEY and CDR2 SVGAGI. The V segment lost 6 bases and the J segment 8 bases; nucleotides outside the gene matches: 3. Here the CDR3 DNA reads TGTGCCAGCAGCGGACAGGGATATTCACCCCTCCACTTT. Translation: CASSGQGYSPLHF.

This clone is a singleton in its sample. This rearrangement joins TRBV15 to TRBJ1-2; 8 nucleotides align to TRBD1. CDR1 LNHNV and CDR2 YYDKDF come from the germline V gene (reference sequence). The CDR3 spans 16 residues. Trimming took 0 bases from V and 4 from J; bases not matched to a gene: 7. The CDR3 sequence: CATSRDERGQGYGYTF. The CDR3 DNA follows: TGTGCCACCAGCAGAGACGAGAGAGGACAGGGCTATGGCTACACCTTC.

The rearrangement uses TRBV5-1 and TRBJ2-2; no reliable D call. The V gene lost 3 bases and the J gene lost 6 bases, with 6 bases spanning the gap. The CDR3 extends over 12 amino acids. Per the germline V gene, CDR1 is SGHRS and CDR2 is YFSETQ. CDR3 nucleotide sequence: TGCGCCAGCAGCTCACACCCCGGGGAGCTGTTTTTT. This translates into CASSSHPGELFF. Drawing the rest from reference TRBV5-1 and TRBJ2-2, the complete variable domain is KAGVTQTPRYLIKTRGQQVTLSCSPISGHRSVSWYQQTPGQGLQFLFEYFSETQRNKGNFPGRFSGRQFSNSRSEMNVSTLELGDSALYLCASSSHPGELFFGEGSRLTVL.

The chain couples TRBV25-1 to TRBJ1-4, with D maybe TRBD1 (6 bases). Germline CDR1 is MGHDK and CDR2 is SYGVNS. CDR3 length equals 12 residues. The V and J ends lost 8 bases and 9 bases respectively, with 13 bases between them. CDR3 protein: CASGQGFQKLFF. The DNA of the CDR3 is TGTGCCAGCGGGCAGGGGTTTCAAAAACTGTTTTTT.

DNA for the CDR3: TGTGCCAGCAGCGAGCGGGAGAACACCGGGGAGCTGTTTTTT. It encodes CASSERENTGELFF. The genes are TRBV6-6 and TRBJ2-2, with TRBD2 identical over 7 bases. Germline-derived CDR1 and CDR2 are MNHNY and SVGAGI (reference sequence). V lost 6 bases to trimming and J lost 1 base; unmatched junction nucleotides: 2. This CDR3 contains 14 residues.

This clone was observed a single time. The chain's CDR3 is CASSVGQVDTEAFF. Here the CDR3 DNA reads TGTGCCAGCAGCGTAGGCCAGGTGGACACTGAAGCTTTCTTT. The V gene is TRBV9, the J gene TRBJ1-1; D is unresolved. Germline V lookup: CDR1 SGDLS, CDR2 YYNGEE. CDR3 length: 14 amino acids. V dropped 0 bases and J dropped 3 bases, with 9 bases sitting between them.